The 24 T cell receptor beta chains below come from one sample, sequenced in a study of cytomegalovirus exposure and HLA in healthy donors. It was with 60 Vbeta and 13 Jbeta primers that the PCR ran. Clones were read by immunoSEQ multiplex PCR, and TCRdb kept only the in-frame ones, dropping some. The sample lists just over 200,000 clones; approximately 80% were seen once. Specimen: PBMCs. The receptor set was obtained from a middle-aged man in good health and CMV-seronegative.

The V call is TRBV19, the J call TRBJ1-3; tentative D call: TRBD1 (6 bases). Germline-derived CDR1 and CDR2 are LNHDA and SQIVND (reference sequence). The CDR3 runs 16 residues. V was cut by 5 bases and J by 0 bases, with 14 bases left in between. The DNA of the CDR3 is TGTGCCAGTAGTCAACTTGACAGGAGCTCTGGAAACACCATATATTTT. Translation: CASSQLDRSSGNTIYF.

This clone came up once. The chain joins TRBV27 to TRBJ2-7, with 8 bases matching TRBD1. CDR1 and CDR2 from the germline V gene are MNHEY and SMNVEV (reference sequence). This CDR3 contains 13 residues. V shed 8 bases and J 7 bases; nucleotides not matched to a gene: 10. The CDR3 coding sequence is TGTGCCAGCGGGGGGACAGGCGCACGGGAGCAGTACTTC. Protein product: CASGGTGAREQYF.

The rearrangement links TRBV11-2 to TRBJ1-6, with D possibly TRBD1 on 6 matching bases. Germline lookup yields CDR1 SGHAT and CDR2 FQNNGV. The CDR3 covers 16 residues. V lost 4 bases, J lost 10 bases, and 20 bases lay in between. The CDR3 coding sequence is TGTGCCAGCAGCTCCGGGCCAGGGCAAGGGGGATCACCCCTCCACTTT. As protein: CASSSGPGQGGSPLHF.

As DNA, the CDR3 is TGCGCCGTCGGGGGGTCGAACACCGGGGAGCTGTTTTTT. It encodes CAVGGSNTGELFF. This sequence joins TRBV10-2 and TRBJ2-2; TRBD2 agrees at 7 bases. The CDR3 is 13 residues long. The V and J ends lost 11 bases and 0 bases, in that order; junction bases with no gene match: 3. Germline V lookup: CDR1 WSHSY, CDR2 SAAADI.

The V and J genes are TRBV4-1 and TRBJ2-3; 12 bases align to TRBD2. The V segment lost 2 bases and the J segment 4 bases; nucleotides outside the gene matches: 4. This CDR3 is built from 16 residues. From germline, CDR1 is MGHRA and CDR2 YSYEKL. In DNA form, the CDR3 reads TGCGCCAGCAGCCAAACTAGCGGGAGGATCTCAGATACGCAGTATTTT. Protein sequence: CASSQTSGRISDTQYF.

The chain has TRBV5-6 and TRBJ2-3; the match to TRBD1 covers 11 bases. The CDR3 is made up of 16 amino acids. From germline, CDR1 is SGHDT and CDR2 YYEEEE. V trimming: 2 bases; J trimming: 4 bases; junction bases outside the gene matches: 6. DNA of the CDR3: TGTGCCAGCAGCTTACCGGACAGGGGGCCTGCAGATACGCAGTATTTT. Translating it yields CASSLPDRGPADTQYF.

The chain couples TRBV30 to TRBJ1-2; 7 bases line up with TRBD1. J was trimmed by 3 bases and V by 0 bases; bases with no gene match: 7. From germline, CDR1 is GTSNPN and CDR2 SVGIG (reference sequence). The CDR3 covers 15 residues. CDR3 region: CAWSVGGTVHYGYTF. CDR3 bases: TGTGCCTGGAGTGTAGGGGGGACAGTACACTATGGCTACACCTTC. Together with reference TRBV30 and TRBJ1-2, the CDR3 gives the full variable domain: SQTIHQWPATLVQPVGSPLSLECTVEGTSNPNLYWYRQAAGRGLQLLFYSVGIGQISSEVPQNLSASRPQDRQFILSSKKLLLSDSGFYLCAWSVGGTVHYGYTFGSGTRLTVV.

CDR3 in amino acids: CASRRRDSAYNEQFF. For the CDR3, the DNA is TGTGCCAGCAGACGCCGGGACTCCGCCTACAATGAGCAGTTCTTC. The V and J genes are TRBV6-5 and TRBJ2-1, with a possible D match to TRBD2 (6 bases). The CDR3 runs 15 residues. The germline V gene encodes CDR1 MNHEY and CDR2 SVGAGI. Trimming stripped 6 bases from V and 2 bases from J, with 14 bases between.

CDR3 protein: CASSLLGTTNEKLFF. As DNA, the CDR3 is TGTGCCAGCAGCTTACTCGGGACAACTAATGAAAAACTGTTTTTT. The genes are TRBV7-9 and TRBJ1-4; D not certain. CDR1 and CDR2 from the germline V gene are SEHNR and FQNEAQ (reference sequence). Between the trimmed V and J ends, which lost 2 bases and 0 bases, there was a span of 7 bases. The CDR3 is 15 amino acids.

The chain is built from TRBV27 and TRBJ1-5; D is unclear. This CDR3 spans 12 amino acids. V was pared by 6 bases and J by 0 bases, with 3 bases between. CDR1 MNHEY and CDR2 SMNVEV come from the germline V gene (reference sequence). For the CDR3, the DNA is TGTGCCAGCAGCTATAGCAATCAGCCCCAGCATTTT. Translation: CASSYSNQPQHF.

The chain is built from TRBV25-1 and TRBJ2-4; TRBD1 agrees at 8 bases. V lost 4 bases and J lost 3; bases outside the gene matches: 5. Germline CDR1 and CDR2: MGHDK and SYGVNS. There are 15 residues in the CDR3. CDR3 residues: CASSARTGSKNIQYF. In DNA form, the CDR3 reads TGTGCCAGCAGTGCCCGGACAGGGAGCAAAAACATTCAGTACTTC. Full variable domain (remainder filled in from reference TRBV25-1 and TRBJ2-4): EADIYQTPRYLVIGTGKKITLECSQTMGHDKMYWYQQDPGMELHLIHYSYGVNSTEKGDLSSESTVSRIRTEHFPLTLESARPSHTSQYLCASSARTGSKNIQYFGAGTRLSVL.

This chain links TRBV6-5 with TRBJ1-2; D might be TRBD1 (6 bases). Germline lookup yields CDR1 MNHEY and CDR2 SVGAGI. CDR3 length: 13 residues. The V end lost 6 bases, the J end lost 2 bases, and 10 bases lay between the germline ends. In DNA, the CDR3 is TGTGCCAGCAGATCCACAGGGAACTATGGCTACACCTTC. As protein: CASRSTGNYGYTF.

The chain has TRBV6-1 and TRBJ2-3; 9 bases match TRBD2. The CDR3 totals 16 residues. CDR1 is MNHNS, CDR2 SASEGT, per germline. Trimming removed 0 bases from V and 8 bases from J; junction bases left unmatched: 9. CDR3 in amino acids: CASSEAKGLAGFTQYF. The CDR3 nucleotides are TGTGCCAGCAGTGAAGCGAAAGGGCTAGCGGGATTTACGCAGTATTTT.

The chain employs TRBV15 and TRBJ2-5; D remains unclear. The CDR3 spans 12 residues. V dropped 3 bases and J dropped 5 bases, with 7 bases sitting between them. Germline V gene lookup returns CDR1 LNHNV and CDR2 YYDKDF (reference sequence). The CDR3 region has the DNA TGTGCCACCAGCAGGAGATTGGAGACCCAGTACTTC. Translating gives CATSRRLETQYF.

The genes are TRBV10-3 and TRBJ1-1, with 9 bases fitting TRBD1. Germline V gene data show CDR1 as ENHRY and CDR2 as SYGVKD. V shed 1 base and J 1 base; nucleotides not matched to a gene: 7. This CDR3 contains 17 residues. The CDR3 DNA is TGTGCCATCAGTGAGTACAGGGGGCTCGCTCCGAACACTGAAGCTTTCTTT. Protein: CAISEYRGLAPNTEAFF.

The chain joins TRBV29-1 to TRBJ2-5; TRBD1 agrees at 7 bases. In germline, CDR1 is SQVTM, CDR2 ANQGSEA. Trimming cost V 5 bases and J 5 bases; bases outside gene matches: 5. This CDR3 has 12 amino acids. As DNA, the CDR3 is TGCAGCGTTAAGACAGGGAAGGAGACCCAGTACTTC. It encodes CSVKTGKETQYF.

The V and J genes are TRBV18 and TRBJ2-4; TRBD1 agrees at 10 bases. Germline values: CDR1 KGHSH, CDR2 LQKENI. The CDR3 is 16 residues long. Trimming at V came to 4 bases and at J to 0 bases, leaving 3 bases not matched to a gene. The CDR3 loop reads CASSQTGGVAKNIQYF. The DNA of the CDR3 is TGTGCCAGCTCACAGACAGGGGGCGTAGCCAAAAACATTCAGTACTTC.

The V call is TRBV28, the J call TRBJ2-7; 7 bases fit TRBD2. Losses at the gene ends were 7 bases for V and 3 bases for J; bases not matched to a gene: 15. Germline values: CDR1 MDHEN, CDR2 SYDVKM. The CDR3 loop spans 16 amino acids. Written as DNA, the CDR3 is TGTGCCAGCAATTTTGGGGGGGGACGGAGGGGCTACGAGCAGTACTTC. Protein product: CASNFGGGRRGYEQYF.

This chain connects TRBV30 to TRBJ2-7; TRBD1 might be the D (6 bases). Trimming removed 2 bases from V and 3 bases from J, with 14 bases in between. Germline CDR1 and CDR2: GTSNPN and SVGIG (reference sequence). This CDR3 is built from 14 residues. The CDR3 coding sequence is TGTGCCTGGAGTCAGCAAGGGGGAAACTACGAGCAGTACTTC. Encoded protein: CAWSQQGGNYEQYF.

The chain employs TRBV5-1 and TRBJ1-3; 9 bases are shared with TRBD1. V lost 2 bases and J lost 1; bases outside the gene matches: 4. The CDR3 has 16 residues. From germline, CDR1 is SGHRS and CDR2 YFSETQ. The CDR3 bases are TGCGCCAGCAGCTTACAGGGGGCAGTGTCTGGAAACACCATATATTTT. It encodes CASSLQGAVSGNTIYF.

The chain employs TRBV11-1 and TRBJ2-7, with D possibly TRBD1 on 6 matching bases. The germline CDR1 and CDR2 sequences are SGHAT and FQDESV (reference sequence). V was clipped by 4 bases and J by 4 bases, with 11 bases between them. This CDR3 has 13 residues. The CDR3 reads CASSSDRLYEQYF. Here the CDR3 DNA reads TGTGCCAGCAGCTCCGACAGGCTTTACGAGCAGTACTTC.

The CDR3 spells CASSLGSYEQYF. The CDR3 DNA reads TGTGCCAGCAGCTTAGGGAGTTACGAGCAGTACTTC. This chain joins TRBV7-9 and TRBJ2-7; D gene ambiguous. CDR3 length: 12 amino acids. Deletions cut 1 base from V and 4 bases from J, with 5 bases between. Germline CDR1 SEHNR, CDR2 FQNEAQ (reference sequence). The full variable domain, its missing parts supplied by reference TRBV7-9 and TRBJ2-7, is DTGVSQNPRHKITKRGQNVTFRCDPISEHNRLYWYRQTLGQGPEFLTYFQNEAQLEKSRLLSDRFSAERPKGSFSTLEIQRTEQGDSAMYLCASSLGSYEQYFGPGTRLTVT.

The rearrangement links TRBV6-1 to TRBJ2-7; 7 nucleotides match TRBD1. The J segment lost 2 bases and the V segment lost 5 bases, leaving 3 bases of the junction unmatched. Germline V gene lookup returns CDR1 MNHNS and CDR2 SASEGT. The CDR3 is made up of 13 amino acids. In nucleotides, the CDR3 is TGTGCCAGCAGTTGGGACAGCACCTACGAGCAGTACTTC. It encodes CASSWDSTYEQYF.

J is TRBJ2-1 and V is TRBV19; perhaps TRBD2 as D (5 bases). CDR3 length equals 15 residues. Trimming took off 3 bases at V and 7 bases at J, with 16 bases between the two ends. CDR1 and CDR2 (germline): LNHDA, SQIVND (reference sequence). The CDR3 loop reads CASSIPSRSRNEQFF. The CDR3 coding sequence is TGTGCCAGTAGTATCCCTAGCAGGAGCCGTAATGAGCAGTTCTTC.